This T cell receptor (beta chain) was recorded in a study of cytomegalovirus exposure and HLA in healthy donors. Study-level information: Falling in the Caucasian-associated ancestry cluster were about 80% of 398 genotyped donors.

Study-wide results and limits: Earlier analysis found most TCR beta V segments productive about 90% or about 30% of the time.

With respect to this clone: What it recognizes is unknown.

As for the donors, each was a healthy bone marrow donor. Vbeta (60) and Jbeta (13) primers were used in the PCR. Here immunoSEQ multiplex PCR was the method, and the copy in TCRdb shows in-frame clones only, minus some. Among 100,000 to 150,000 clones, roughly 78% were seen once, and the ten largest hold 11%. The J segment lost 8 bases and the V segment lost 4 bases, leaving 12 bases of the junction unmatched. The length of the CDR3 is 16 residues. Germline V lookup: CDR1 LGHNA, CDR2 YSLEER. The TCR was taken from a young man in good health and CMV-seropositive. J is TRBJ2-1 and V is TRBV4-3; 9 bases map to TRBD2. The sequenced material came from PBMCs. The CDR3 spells CASSLQGREGLDEQFF. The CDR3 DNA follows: TGCGCCAGCAGCCTTCAAGGGCGGGAGGGCCTGGATGAGCAGTTCTTC.